This entry is about one TCR beta chain. Repertoires were generated with immunoSEQ multiplex PCR, while TCRdb's copy carries only in-frame clones and drops some. The sample contains about 190,000 clones, 75% to 90% of which appear only once. Germline assignment: CDR1 MDHEN and CDR2 SYDVKM. The CDR3 is made up of 15 amino acids. The J segment lost 9 bases and the V segment lost 5 bases, leaving 16 bases of the junction unmatched. The data are from a study of blood T cell repertoires in COVID-19. About the study: There were acute and convalescent COVID-19 samples, and they came from the United States, Italy and Spain. Sources were T cells, B-cell-depleted T cells, or PBMCs; the material itself was cDNA or gDNA.

The TCR comes from a man aged 25 to 45 with acute or convalescent COVID-19. The rearrangement joins TRBV28 to TRBJ2-7, with 7 bases aligning to TRBD1. Sequenced sample: peripheral blood. The CDR3 coding sequence is TGTGCCAGCAGTGTACAACAGGGGTCCACCACCCGGCAGTACTTC. Its translation is CASSVQQGSTTRQYF.